The entry below describes one T cell receptor (beta chain). The PCR ran on 60 Vbeta and 13 Jbeta primers. Libraries were prepared by immunoSEQ multiplex PCR; TCRdb keeps only in-frame clonotypes and omits some of them. This table has about 210,000 clones, under 85% appearing once. The source of the sample is a study of cytomegalovirus exposure and HLA in healthy donors. This TCR derives from a woman aged 50 to 60 in good health and CMV-seropositive. Material for sequencing was PBMCs.

The CDR3 DNA follows: TGCAGCGCCGCTAGAGGCGATACGACAGAGACCCAGTACTTC. Its protein is CSAARGDTTETQYF. V and J are TRBV29-1 and TRBJ2-5; D remains ambiguous. This CDR3 spans 14 amino acids. V dropped 7 bases and J dropped 4 bases, with 19 bases sitting between them. The germline V gene has CDR1 SQVTM and CDR2 ANQGSEA.